The TCR beta chain described here comes from a study of PD-L1 blockade in urothelial cancer. For the study at large: Patients' atezolizumab regimen, 1,200 mg intravenously every 3 weeks, began in the mid-2010s. There were a median of roughly 140,000 T cells in blood samples.

Time point denoted: pretreatment peripheral blood. V was trimmed by 4 bases and J by 3 bases, leaving 13 bases between them. The CDR3 is 16 residues long. CDR1 SGHAT and CDR2 FQNNGV come from the germline V gene. The protocol was immunoSEQ multiplex PCR, while the TCRdb copy is restricted to in-frame clones and leaves out a portion. The sample consists of tens of thousands of clones, around four fifths of them appearing once. The genes are TRBV11-2 and TRBJ2-6; D may be TRBD2 (5 bases). This clonotype originated in a man aged 80 or over with urothelial cancer. This specimen was PBMCs, taken around atezolizumab (anti-PD-L1) treatment. CDR3 amino acids: CASSSIRAGGANVLTF. The CDR3 nucleotides read TGTGCCAGCAGCTCCATAAGGGCGGGTGGGGCCAACGTCCTGACTTTC.